This TCR beta chain derives from a study of identical twins. Overall study results and limits: Excess sharing between twins was weaker in beta out-of-frame sequences.

Template switching created a universal primer site, and the cDNA included unique molecular identifiers. TCRdb fed the 5' RACE reads into MiXCR, producing one record per CDR3 protein. The sample has about 470,000 distinct CDR3 sequences; roughly 26% are singletons. This clonotype was seen only a few times. Its antigen is still unknown. J lost 5 bases, V lost 1 base, and 1 base had no gene match. Germline loops: CDR1 SEHNR, CDR2 FQNEAQ (reference sequence). CDR3 length: 13 amino acids. These data are also associated with another study on T cells expressing NK-cell markers. This second report adds: Repertoires of TCR beta were obtained from T cells sorted as CD3+CD56+NKG2C+, CD3+CD56+NKG2C- and CD3+CD56-NKG2C+. Expanded NKG2C+ T cell clones had unclear HCMV specificity.

V usage is TRBV7-9 and J usage is TRBJ2-7, with 8 bases aligning to TRBD1. The sequence was collected from a young woman in good health. Specimen: CD4+ T cells sorted from blood. CDR3 nucleotides: TGTGCCAGCAGCTTAGGGACAGGGCACGAGCAGTACTTC. It encodes CASSLGTGHEQYF.